The next 20 T cell receptor beta chains were all read from a single sample in a study of tumor and adjacent non-tumor tissue in lung cancer. The template was RNA from unsorted bulk tissue. Distant lung tissue was collected more than 3 cm away from the tumor edge. A modified ARM-PCR protocol with three rounds of nested PCR amplified TCRbeta. TCRdb reprocessed the multiplex PCR reads via MiXCR and lists one record per CDR3 protein. The top ten hold 30% of the sample, which has some 51,000 distinct CDR3 sequences, less than 70% seen once. Sequenced sample: distant non-tumor lung tissue. Receptor source: a woman in her seventies with non-small cell lung cancer.

As for this clonotype: A read error is possible here, since a much larger clone lies one base away. The gene calls are TRBV5-4 and TRBJ2-5; 7 bases line up with TRBD1. CDR3 length: 14 residues. With 4 bases clipped from V and 1 base from J, the junction kept 4 bases outside the gene matches. Germline CDR1 and CDR2: SGHNT and YYREEE (reference sequence). Here the CDR3 DNA reads TGTGCCAGCAGCCCCACAGGGGCCCAAGAGACCCAGTACTTC. It encodes CASSPTGAQETQYF. The full variable domain, its missing parts supplied by reference TRBV5-4 and TRBJ2-5, is ETGVTQSPTHLIKTRGQQVTLRCSSQSGHNTVSWYQQALGQGPQFIFQYYREEENGRGNFPPRFSGLQFPNYSSELNVNALELDDSALYLCASSPTGAQETQYFGPGTRLLVL.

Concerning this clonotype: A much bigger clone sits one base away, suggesting this may be a read error. The gene calls are TRBV7-9 and TRBJ1-1; D uncertain. Germline V gene sequence: CDR1 SEHNR, CDR2 FQNEAQ (reference sequence). This CDR3 is 12 amino acids long. V dropped 3 bases and J dropped 7 bases, with 9 bases sitting between them. The CDR3 DNA reads TGTGCCAGCAGCTTCGTCGGAGATGAAGCTTTCTTT. This gives the protein CASSFVGDEAFF.

The CDR3, as DNA: TGTGCCAGTAGTATACCCCGACAGGGGGCGAGTGAGCAGTTCTTC. Translation: CASSIPRQGASEQFF. The V call is TRBV19, the J call TRBJ2-1, with 10 nucleotides matching TRBD1. The CDR3 consists of 15 residues. Per the germline V gene, CDR1 is LNHDA and CDR2 is SQIVND (reference sequence). The V and J ends lost 2 bases and 9 bases, in that order; junction bases with no gene match: 7.

Comment on this clonotype: One junction end disagrees with the germline gene, perhaps due to a read error. The chain joins TRBV4-2 to TRBJ2-2; D possibly matches TRBD1 or TRBD2 (5 bases each). This CDR3 has 17 residues. In germline, CDR1 is LGHNA, CDR2 YNFKEQ. CDR3 amino acids: CASSHRQGAINTGELLF. Here the CDR3 DNA reads TGTGCCAGCAGCCATAGACAAGGGGCAATAAACACCGGGGAGCTGCTTTTT.

This clonotype appeared a few times. With a much larger clone just one base away, this may be a read error. The V call is TRBV6-6, the J call TRBJ1-2; tentatively, D is TRBD1 (5 bases). CDR1 and CDR2 (germline): MNHNY, SVGAGI (reference sequence). CDR3 length: 17 amino acids. The V gene lost 10 bases and the J gene lost 5 bases, with 29 bases spanning the gap. This CDR3 reads CANRKPAEKDSTYGYTF. CDR3 coding DNA: TGTGCCAACAGGAAACCGGCCGAGAAAGACAGTACTTATGGCTACACCTTC.

A remark on this clonotype: This may be a read error: a much more frequent sequence differs by one nucleotide. J is TRBJ2-7 and V is TRBV10-3, with D unresolved. In germline, CDR1 is ENHRY, CDR2 SYGVKD. V was shortened by 3 bases and J by 5 bases, with 17 bases between the two germline ends. The CDR3 is made up of 15 amino acids. The CDR3 sequence: CAISEGGGGPHEQYF. The CDR3 nucleotides read TGTGCCATCAGTGAAGGTGGTGGCGGTCCGCACGAGCAGTACTTC.

On this clonotype itself: The junction and the germline gene differ at one end; a read error may be behind it. CDR3 sequence (DNA): TGTGGCGTTGACGTGAATTCCGCGACCAGCGGCTACACCTTC. It is translated as CGVDVNSATSGYTF. The chain links TRBV29-1 to TRBJ1-2; unclear D gene. The germline gives CDR1 SQVTM, CDR2 ANQGSEA. The CDR3 is made up of 14 amino acids.

This clonotype was detected a few times. The chain joins TRBV20-1 to TRBJ2-3; D possibly corresponds to TRBD1 (6 bases). Trimming left V 0 bases short and J 4 bases short, with 11 bases between. CDR1 is DFQATT and CDR2 is SNEGSKA in the germline V gene (reference sequence). The CDR3 length is 14 residues. DNA of the CDR3: TGCAGTGCTAGAGACCCAGGGGTGGCAGATACGCAGTATTTT. This translates into CSARDPGVADTQYF.

The V and J genes are TRBV5-1 and TRBJ2-1; 14 nucleotides line up with TRBD2. Germline-derived CDR1 and CDR2 are SGHRS and YFSETQ. J lost 9 bases, V lost 3 bases, and 5 bases had no gene match. The CDR3 runs 15 residues. The CDR3 bases are TGCGCCAGCAGCTCGGGACTAGCGGGAGACATTGAGCAGTTCTTC. It specifies CASSSGLAGDIEQFF.

This clonotype was seen ten or more times. J is TRBJ1-1 and V is TRBV11-2, with a weak D call TRBD1 (5 bases). From germline, CDR1 is SGHAT and CDR2 FQNNGV. Trimming cost V 5 bases and J 3 bases, with 13 bases left between them. This CDR3 has 14 amino acids. This CDR3 reads CASSLGAGDTEAFF. The CDR3 region has the DNA TGTGCCAGCAGCCTCGGGGCCGGGGACACTGAAGCTTTCTTT.

Notes on this clonotype: This is likely a read error, given that the CDR3 carries no conserved phenylalanine or tryptophan at its end. The rearrangement links TRBV12-3 or TRBV12-4 to TRBJ2-5; D call uncertain. V shed 9 bases and J shed 1 base, with 6 bases lying between them. The CDR3 runs 11 residues. CDR3 residues: CASNFQETQYL. The CDR3 region has the DNA TGTGCCAGTAATTTCCAAGAGACCCAGTACCTC.

Points on this clonotype: A junction end diverges from the germline sequence, so it may reflect a read error. The rearrangement joins TRBV5-6 to TRBJ2-1, with D possibly being TRBD1 or TRBD2 (5 bases each). CDR3 length: 15 residues. CDR1 and CDR2 from the germline V gene are SGHDT and YYEEEE. The CDR3 DNA follows: TGTGCCACCAGCTCTGGGACCGATGCGTACAATGAGCAGCTCTTC. Encoded protein: CATSSGTDAYNEQLF.

This clonotype has a count of ten or more. CDR3 loop: CSARGQGYTFF. The CDR3 nucleotides read TGCAGTGCCCGGGGACAGGGGTATACTTTCTTT. This chain joins TRBV20-1 and TRBJ1-1; 10 bases match TRBD1. CDR1 and CDR2 (germline): DFQATT, SNEGSKA (reference sequence). The CDR3 sequence is 11 residues long. The junction had 7 bases not matched to a gene; V was cut back by 6 bases and J by 12 bases.

As for this clonotype: This CDR3 is missing its conserved last phenylalanine or tryptophan, likely due to a read error. It is unclear where the CDR3 begins or ends on the DNA, so no DNA is shown, and the CDR3 is as TCRdb lists it. This chain links TRBV20-1 with TRBJ2-1; no check of the table's D call, TRBD1, against the DNA was made. The CDR3 is 13 residues long, ends included. Germline CDR1 DFQATT, CDR2 SNEGSKA (reference sequence). The CDR3 here is CSALPPALDEEFL.

This clonotype was counted many times. Here the CDR3 reads CASSGRLDATQYF. The CDR3 nucleotides are TGTGCCAGCAGTGGGAGACTGGATGCCACCCAGTACTTC. The V and J genes are TRBV6-1 and TRBJ2-5; D gene ambiguous. This CDR3 spans 13 amino acids. CDR1 and CDR2 (germline): MNHNS, SASEGT. Trimming pared 4 bases from V and 8 bases from J, leaving 14 bases between.

With regard to this clonotype: Mismatch with germline at one junction end may stem from a read error. The chain combines TRBV11-2 with TRBJ2-1, with 7 bases fitting TRBD2. Germline CDR1 reads SGHAT; CDR2 reads FQNNGV. CDR3 size: 19 residues. The CDR3 DNA reads as TGTGCCAGCAGCTTAGAGTGGGGACTAACGGGAGTTAACTACAATGAACAGTTCTTC. It is translated as CASSLEWGLTGVNYNEQFF.

Note on this clonotype: One end of the junction varies from germline; a read error may be responsible. The chain uses TRBV4-1 and TRBJ2-1; no reliable D call. Germline CDR1 reads MGHRA; CDR2 reads YSYEKL. The CDR3 totals 18 residues. CDR3 nucleotide sequence: TGCGTCAGCAGCCAAGATCTAGAGGTAGCAGCGACCCACAATGAGCAGTTCTTC. This codes for CVSSQDLEVAATHNEQFF.

This clonotype has only a few counts. This may stem from a read error, because a much larger clone lies one nucleotide away. This chain joins TRBV10-2 and TRBJ2-5, with TRBD2 identical over 10 bases. The germline gives CDR1 WSHSY, CDR2 SAAADI. V lost 8 bases, J lost 7 bases, and 16 bases stayed unmatched. The CDR3 consists of 16 residues. For the CDR3, the DNA is TGCGCCAGCCGACGGCCGGAGCGGGAGGGACATGGGACCCAGTACTTC. It encodes CASRRPEREGHGTQYF.

Details on this clonotype: One end of the junction fails to match germline, which may point to a read error. The chain links TRBV6-2 or TRBV6-3 to TRBJ2-1; 12 nucleotides line up with TRBD2. This CDR3 is 14 amino acids long. Germline V gene lookup returns CDR1 MNHEY and CDR2 SVGEGT. The CDR3, as DNA: TGTACCAGCGAACTAGCGGGAGGTACGGATAAGCAGTTCTTC. Encoded protein: CTSELAGGTDKQFF.

This clonotype was detected many times. The rearrangement uses TRBV6-2 or TRBV6-3 and TRBJ2-2; 7 bases map to TRBD1. This CDR3 region has 17 residues. In germline, CDR1 is MNHEY, CDR2 SVGEGT. V trimming: 0 bases; J trimming: 1 base; junction bases outside the gene matches: 5. The CDR3 here is CASSYSRDRRNTGELFF. In DNA, the CDR3 is TGTGCCAGCAGTTACTCCCGGGACAGACGGAACACCGGGGAGCTGTTTTTT.